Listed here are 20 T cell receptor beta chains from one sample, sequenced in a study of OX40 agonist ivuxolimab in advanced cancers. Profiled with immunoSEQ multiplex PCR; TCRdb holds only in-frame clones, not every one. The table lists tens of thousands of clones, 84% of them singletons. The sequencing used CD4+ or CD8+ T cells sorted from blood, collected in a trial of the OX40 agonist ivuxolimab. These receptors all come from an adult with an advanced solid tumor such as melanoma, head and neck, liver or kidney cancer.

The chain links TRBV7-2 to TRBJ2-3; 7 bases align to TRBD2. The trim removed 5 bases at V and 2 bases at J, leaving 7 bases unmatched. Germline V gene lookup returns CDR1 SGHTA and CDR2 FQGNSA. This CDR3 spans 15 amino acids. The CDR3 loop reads CASSVRGDPTDTQYF. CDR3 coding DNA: TGTGCCAGCAGCGTACGGGGGGACCCCACAGATACGCAGTATTTT.

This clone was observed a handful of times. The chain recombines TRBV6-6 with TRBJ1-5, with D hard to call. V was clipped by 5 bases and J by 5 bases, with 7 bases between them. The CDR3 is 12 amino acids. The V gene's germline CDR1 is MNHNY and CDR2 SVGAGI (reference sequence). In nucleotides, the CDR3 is TGTGCCAGCAGTCCACGGGATCAGCCCCAGCATTTT. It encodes CASSPRDQPQHF.

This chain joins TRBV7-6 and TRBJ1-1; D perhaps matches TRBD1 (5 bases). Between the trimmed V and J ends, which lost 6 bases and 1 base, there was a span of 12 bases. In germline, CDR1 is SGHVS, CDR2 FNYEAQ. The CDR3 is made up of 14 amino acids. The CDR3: CASSQGAGNTEAFF. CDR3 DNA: TGTGCCAGCAGTCAGGGAGCTGGGAACACTGAAGCTTTCTTT. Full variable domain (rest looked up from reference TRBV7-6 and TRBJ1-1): GAGVSQSPRYKVTKRGQDVALRCDPISGHVSLYWYRQALGQGPEFLTYFNYEAQQDKSGLPNDRFSAERPEGSISTLTIQRTEQRDSAMYRCASSQGAGNTEAFFGQGTRLTVV.

The CDR3: CAWSAGNQPQHF. The DNA for the CDR3 is TGTGCCTGGAGTGCTGGCAATCAGCCCCAGCATTTT. The V and J genes are TRBV30 and TRBJ1-5; D gene uncertain. Germline CDR1 is GTSNPN and CDR2 is SVGIG (reference sequence). This CDR3 is built from 12 residues. V lost 1 base and J 2 bases, leaving 3 bases between the germline ends.

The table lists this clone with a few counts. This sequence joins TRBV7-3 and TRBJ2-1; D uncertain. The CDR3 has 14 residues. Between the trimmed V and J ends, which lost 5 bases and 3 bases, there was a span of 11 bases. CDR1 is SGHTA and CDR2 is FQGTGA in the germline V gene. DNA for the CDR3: TGTGCCAGCAGCGGGAATGGGAACTACAATGAGCAGTTCTTC. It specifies CASSGNGNYNEQFF.

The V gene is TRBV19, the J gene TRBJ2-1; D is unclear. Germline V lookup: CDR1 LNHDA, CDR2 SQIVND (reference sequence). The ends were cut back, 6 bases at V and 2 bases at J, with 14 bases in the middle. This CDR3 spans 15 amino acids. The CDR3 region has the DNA TGTGCCAGTAGAAAGGCGGTCCAAACCTACAATGAGCAGTTCTTC. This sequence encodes CASRKAVQTYNEQFF.

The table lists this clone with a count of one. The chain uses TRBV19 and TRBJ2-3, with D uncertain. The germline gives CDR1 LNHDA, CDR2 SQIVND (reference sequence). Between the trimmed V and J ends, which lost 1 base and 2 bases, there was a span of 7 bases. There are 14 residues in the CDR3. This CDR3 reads CASSIGPDTDTQYF. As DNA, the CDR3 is TGTGCCAGTAGTATAGGCCCGGACACAGATACGCAGTATTTT.

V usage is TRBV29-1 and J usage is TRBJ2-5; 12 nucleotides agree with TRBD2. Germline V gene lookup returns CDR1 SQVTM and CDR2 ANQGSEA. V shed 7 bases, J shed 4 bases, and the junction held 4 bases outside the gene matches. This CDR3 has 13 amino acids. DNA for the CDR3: TGCAGCGCTCGGACTAGCGGGACAGAGACCCAGTACTTC. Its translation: CSARTSGTETQYF.

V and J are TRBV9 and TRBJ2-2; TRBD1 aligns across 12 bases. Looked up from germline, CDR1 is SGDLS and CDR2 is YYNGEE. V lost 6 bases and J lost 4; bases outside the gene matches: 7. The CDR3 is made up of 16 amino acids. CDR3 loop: CASIPGQGARTGELFF. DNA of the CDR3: TGTGCCAGCATCCCGGGACAGGGGGCGCGCACCGGGGAGCTGTTTTTT.

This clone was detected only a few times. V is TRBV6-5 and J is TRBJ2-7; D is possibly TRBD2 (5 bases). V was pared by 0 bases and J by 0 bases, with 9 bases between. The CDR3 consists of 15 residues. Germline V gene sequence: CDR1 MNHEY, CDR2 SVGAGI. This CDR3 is CASSYSSLGSYEQYF. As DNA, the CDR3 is TGTGCCAGCAGTTACTCTTCACTAGGCTCCTACGAGCAGTACTTC.

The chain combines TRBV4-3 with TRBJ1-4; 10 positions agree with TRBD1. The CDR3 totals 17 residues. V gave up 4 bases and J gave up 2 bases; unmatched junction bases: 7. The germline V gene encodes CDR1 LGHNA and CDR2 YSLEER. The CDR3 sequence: CASSPGTGVLTNEKLFF. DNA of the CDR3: TGCGCCAGCAGCCCGGGGACAGGGGTGTTGACTAATGAAAAACTGTTTTTT.

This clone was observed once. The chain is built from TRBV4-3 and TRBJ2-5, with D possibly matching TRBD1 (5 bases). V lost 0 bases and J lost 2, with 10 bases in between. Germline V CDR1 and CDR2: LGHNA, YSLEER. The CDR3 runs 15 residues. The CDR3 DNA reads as TGCGCCAGCAGCCAAGATTATGGACAACAAGAGACCCAGTACTTC. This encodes CASSQDYGQQETQYF.

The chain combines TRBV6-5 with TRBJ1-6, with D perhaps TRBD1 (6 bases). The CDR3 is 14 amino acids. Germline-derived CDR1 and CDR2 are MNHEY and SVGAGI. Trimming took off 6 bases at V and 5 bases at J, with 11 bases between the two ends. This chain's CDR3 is CASSLKGDNSPLHF. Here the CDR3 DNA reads TGTGCCAGCAGCCTCAAGGGGGATAATTCACCCCTCCACTTT.

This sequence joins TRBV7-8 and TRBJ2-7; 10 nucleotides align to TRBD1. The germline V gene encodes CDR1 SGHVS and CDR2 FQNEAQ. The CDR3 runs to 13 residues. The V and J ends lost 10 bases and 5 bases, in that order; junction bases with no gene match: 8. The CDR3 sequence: CATSRDRGDEQYF. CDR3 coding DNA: TGTGCCACGAGCCGGGACAGGGGAGACGAGCAGTACTTC.

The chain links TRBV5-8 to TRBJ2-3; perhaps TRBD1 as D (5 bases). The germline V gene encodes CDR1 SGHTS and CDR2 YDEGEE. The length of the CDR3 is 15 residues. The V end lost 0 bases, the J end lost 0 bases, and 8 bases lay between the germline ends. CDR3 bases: TGTGCCAGCAGCTTGGAGGGGTCTAGCACAGATACGCAGTATTTT. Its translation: CASSLEGSSTDTQYF.

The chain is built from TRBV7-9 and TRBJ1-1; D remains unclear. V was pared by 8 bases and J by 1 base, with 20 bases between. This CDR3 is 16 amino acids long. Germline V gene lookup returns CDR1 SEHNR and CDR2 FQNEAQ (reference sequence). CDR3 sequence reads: CASGLPAGTQNTEAFF. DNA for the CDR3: TGTGCCAGCGGCCTCCCAGCCGGAACCCAGAACACTGAAGCTTTCTTT.

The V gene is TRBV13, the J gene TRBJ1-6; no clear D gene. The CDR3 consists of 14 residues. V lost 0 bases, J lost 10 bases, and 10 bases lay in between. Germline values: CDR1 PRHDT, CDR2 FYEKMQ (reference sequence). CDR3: CASSLGLQGSPLHF. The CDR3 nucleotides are TGTGCCAGCAGCTTAGGCCTCCAAGGATCACCCCTCCACTTT.

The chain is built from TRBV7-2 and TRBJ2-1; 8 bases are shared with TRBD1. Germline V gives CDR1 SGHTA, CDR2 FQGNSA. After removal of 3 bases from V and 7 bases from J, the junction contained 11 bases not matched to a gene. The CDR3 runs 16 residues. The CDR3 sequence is CASSFDPTGVWNEQFF. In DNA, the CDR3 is TGTGCCAGCAGCTTCGACCCGACAGGGGTATGGAATGAGCAGTTCTTC.

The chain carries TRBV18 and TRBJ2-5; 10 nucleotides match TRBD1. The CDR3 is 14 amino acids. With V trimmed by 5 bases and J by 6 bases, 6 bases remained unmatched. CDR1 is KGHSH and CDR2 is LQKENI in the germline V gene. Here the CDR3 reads CASSRDRGGKTQYF. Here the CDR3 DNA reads TGTGCCAGCTCAAGGGACAGGGGAGGAAAGACCCAGTACTTC.

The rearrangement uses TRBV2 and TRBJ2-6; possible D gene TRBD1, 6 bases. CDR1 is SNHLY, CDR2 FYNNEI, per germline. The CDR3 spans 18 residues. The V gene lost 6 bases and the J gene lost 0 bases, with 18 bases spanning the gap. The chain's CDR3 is CASSNPLRTASGANVLTF. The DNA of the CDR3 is TGTGCCAGCAGCAACCCTCTTAGGACAGCCTCTGGGGCCAACGTCCTGACTTTC.